Listed here are 19 T cell receptor beta chains from one sample, sequenced in a study of T cells in Graves' hyperthyroidism and ophthalmopathy. Amplified regions were TCR beta CDR3 sequences from RNA transcripts. HTBI primers were used for first-round RT-PCR of the TCR CDR3. A single record per CDR3 protein comes from TCRdb applying MiXCR to the multiplex PCR reads. The data show approximately 690,000 distinct CDR3 sequences, approximately 14% seen once. Sequenced sample: blood. The origin of the receptors is a woman aged 45-59 years with Graves' ophthalmopathy.

This clonotype was seen only a few times. The genes are TRBV7-9 and TRBJ2-1; 9 bases agree with TRBD1. Germline loops: CDR1 SEHNR, CDR2 FQNEAQ (reference sequence). Trimming cost V 6 bases and J 6 bases; bases outside gene matches: 12. CDR3 length: 16 amino acids. In nucleotides, the CDR3 is TGTGCCAGCAGAAAAACCCCGGGGACAGGGCCCAATGAGCAGTTCTTC. Its protein is CASRKTPGTGPNEQFF.

At least ten counts were recorded for this clonotype. The genes are TRBV7-9 and TRBJ2-1; the match to TRBD2 covers 14 bases. Germline CDR1 is SEHNR and CDR2 is FQNEAQ (reference sequence). CDR3 size: 18 residues. Losses at the gene ends were 5 bases for V and 0 bases for J; bases not matched to a gene: 6. CDR3 protein: CASSPRTSGRSSYNEQFF. DNA for the CDR3: TGTGCCAGCAGCCCACGGACTAGCGGGAGGAGCTCCTACAATGAGCAGTTCTTC.

This clonotype was detected ten times or more. The chain carries TRBV20-1 and TRBJ1-1; TRBD1 matches 9 bases. The germline V gene encodes CDR1 DFQATT and CDR2 SNEGSKA (reference sequence). The junction had 15 bases not matched to a gene; V was cut back by 5 bases and J by 11 bases. The CDR3 is 14 residues long. The CDR3 is CSAGPPGQGLRAFF. The CDR3 coding sequence is TGCAGTGCTGGCCCCCCGGGACAGGGTTTACGGGCTTTCTTT.

This clonotype was picked up one time. The chain carries TRBV15 and TRBJ2-5, with D perhaps TRBD1 (6 bases). The CDR3 is 15 amino acids. The germline V gene has CDR1 LNHNV and CDR2 YYDKDF (reference sequence). Trimming took off 1 base at V and 2 bases at J, with 11 bases between the two ends. The chain's CDR3 is CATSRVSGTQETQYF. The DNA for the CDR3 is TGTGCCACCAGCAGAGTCTCGGGGACACAAGAGACCCAGTACTTC. The full variable domain, rest sourced from reference TRBV15 and TRBJ2-5, is DAMVIQNPRYQVTQFGKPVTLSCSQTLNHNVMYWYQQKSSQAPKLLFHYYDKDFNNEADTPDNFQSRRPNTSFCFLDIRSPGLGDTAMYLCATSRVSGTQETQYFGPGTRLLVL.

CDR3 loop: CASSPIVGQGSYEQYF. CDR3 coding DNA: TGTGCCAGCTCACCTATTGTCGGACAGGGCTCCTACGAGCAGTACTTC. The J gene is TRBJ2-7, the V gene TRBV18; 8 bases map to TRBD1. This CDR3 region has 16 residues. The V and J ends lost 3 bases and 0 bases, in that order; junction bases with no gene match: 7. Germline CDR1 is KGHSH and CDR2 is LQKENI.

Many counts were recorded for this clonotype. The CDR3 DNA sequence: TGTGCCAGCAGCCAAGCGGGATCCCGCGAGCAGTACTTC. This codes for CASSQAGSREQYF. The rearrangement uses TRBV3-1 and TRBJ2-7; possible D gene TRBD2, 5 bases. Germline CDR1 LGHDT, CDR2 YNNKEL (reference sequence). Trimming left V 1 base short and J 6 bases short, with 10 bases between. The CDR3 length is 13 residues.

The chain employs TRBV5-6 and TRBJ2-7; 13 bases map to TRBD2. The germline V gene encodes CDR1 SGHDT and CDR2 YYEEEE. Trimming at V came to 5 bases and at J to 3 bases, leaving 8 bases not matched to a gene. The CDR3 is made up of 16 amino acids. In DNA form, the CDR3 reads TGTGCCAGCAGGCAGATTTGGACTAGCGGGAGCTACGAGCAGTACTTC. Its protein is CASRQIWTSGSYEQYF.

In this sample, this clonotype turned up a few times. The chain recombines TRBV4-3 with TRBJ2-7, with 8 nucleotides matching TRBD2. The CDR3 runs to 20 residues. After removal of 3 bases from V and 2 bases from J, the junction contained 21 bases not matched to a gene. Per the germline V gene, CDR1 is LGHNA and CDR2 is YSLEER. CDR3 sequence reads: CASSQGDGTHESSGTYEQYF. CDR3 in DNA: TGCGCCAGCAGCCAGGGGGACGGGACACATGAAAGTAGCGGGACCTACGAGCAGTACTTC.

This clonotype was seen only a few times. The genes are TRBV24-1 and TRBJ1-3, with no clear D. Germline V gene sequence: CDR1 KGHDR, CDR2 SFDVKD. This CDR3 is built from 13 residues. V shed 7 bases and J shed 3 bases, with 9 bases lying between them. The CDR3 DNA is TGTGCCACCAGCGCGGCTGGTGGAAACACCATATATTTT. It specifies CATSAAGGNTIYF.

This clonotype was picked up many times. CDR3 nucleotide sequence: TGTGCCAGCAGCTGGGGGGGGTACACAGATACGCAGTATTTT. Protein: CASSWGGYTDTQYF. J is TRBJ2-3 and V is TRBV7-2; the match to TRBD2 covers 7 bases. The CDR3 contains 14 residues. V lost 4 bases to trimming and J lost 2 bases; unmatched junction nucleotides: 3. CDR1 and CDR2 from the germline V gene are SGHTA and FQGNSA.

In its sample, this clonotype was seen a few times. The chain is built from TRBV7-9 and TRBJ2-3, with D possibly matching TRBD2 (6 bases). The CDR3 is 16 residues long. V gave up 4 bases and J gave up 4 bases, with 18 bases separating them. Germline V gene data show CDR1 as SEHNR and CDR2 as FQNEAQ (reference sequence). CDR3 loop: CASSSRRGLSSDTQYF. CDR3 DNA: TGTGCCAGCAGCTCCCGGAGGGGCCTCTCCTCAGATACGCAGTATTTT.

This clonotype was counted many times. The rearrangement uses TRBV24-1 and TRBJ1-4; D perhaps matches TRBD1 (5 bases). Per the germline V gene, CDR1 is KGHDR and CDR2 is SFDVKD. The CDR3 has 14 amino acids. V was trimmed by 6 bases and J by 7 bases, leaving 14 bases between them. CDR3 region: CATSTPGPFEKLFF. In DNA, the CDR3 is TGTGCCACCAGTACACCGGGACCTTTTGAAAAACTGTTTTTT.

This clonotype was seen at least ten times. This chain uses TRBV9 with TRBJ2-2, with D perhaps matching TRBD2 (6 bases). Trimming left V 3 bases short and J 2 bases short, with 14 bases between. Germline V gives CDR1 SGDLS, CDR2 YYNGEE. This CDR3 has 16 residues. The CDR3 reads CASSANSGRNTGELFF. The CDR3 DNA reads as TGTGCCAGCAGCGCGAATAGCGGACGCAACACCGGGGAGCTGTTTTTT.

This clonotype occurred many times. The gene calls are TRBV29-1 and TRBJ2-1; 7 bases are shared with TRBD2. Looked up from germline, CDR1 is SQVTM and CDR2 is ANQGSEA. The V segment lost 4 bases and the J segment 5 bases; nucleotides outside the gene matches: 8. CDR3 length: 14 amino acids. CDR3 loop: CSVAASGRNNEQFF. In DNA form, the CDR3 reads TGCAGCGTTGCCGCTAGCGGACGTAACAATGAGCAGTTCTTC.

In this sample, this clonotype turned up a few times. The chain combines TRBV24-1 with TRBJ1-2; D is ambiguous. From germline, CDR1 is KGHDR and CDR2 SFDVKD. This CDR3 region has 16 residues. V lost 2 bases and J lost 4, with 16 bases in between. The CDR3 here is CATSDSPHGGPYGYTF. DNA for the CDR3: TGTGCCACCAGTGATTCTCCTCACGGCGGCCCCTATGGCTACACCTTC.

The V gene is TRBV24-1, the J gene TRBJ2-7, with D tentatively TRBD1 (6 bases). V was pared by 10 bases and J by 0 bases, with 12 bases between. CDR3 size: 13 residues. Germline CDR1 KGHDR, CDR2 SFDVKD. CDR3 sequence reads: CATGTTDSYEQYF. In nucleotides, the CDR3 is TGTGCCACGGGGACAACCGACTCCTACGAGCAGTACTTC.

This clonotype was observed a few times. The chain carries TRBV6-1 and TRBJ1-1; the match to TRBD1 covers 9 bases. The J segment lost 2 bases and the V segment lost 5 bases, leaving 9 bases of the junction unmatched. The CDR3 sequence is 16 residues long. CDR1 is MNHNS and CDR2 is SASEGT in the germline V gene. The CDR3 protein is CASSNPGQGLNTEAFF. DNA of the CDR3: TGTGCCAGCAGTAACCCGGGACAGGGTTTAAACACTGAAGCTTTCTTT.

This clonotype was detected only a few times. The chain is built from TRBV3-1 and TRBJ2-4, with 11 bases matching TRBD2. From germline, CDR1 is LGHDT and CDR2 YNNKEL (reference sequence). The CDR3 has 19 amino acids. V trimming: 2 bases; J trimming: 1 base; junction bases outside the gene matches: 10. The CDR3 region has the DNA TGTGCCAGCAGCCAAAGAAGAGTTAGCGGGAGGGCTGCCAAAAACATTCAGTACTTC. Its protein is CASSQRRVSGRAAKNIQYF.

This clonotype was recorded a few times. The chain has TRBV30 and TRBJ2-2; 10 bases are a match to TRBD2. The CDR3 extends over 17 amino acids. V lost 1 base, J lost 6 bases, and 11 bases stayed unmatched. Germline lookup yields CDR1 GTSNPN and CDR2 SVGIG (reference sequence). CDR3 amino acids: CAWSAQREGRLPGELFF. DNA for the CDR3: TGTGCCTGGAGTGCACAGCGGGAGGGCCGTCTCCCCGGGGAGCTGTTTTTT.